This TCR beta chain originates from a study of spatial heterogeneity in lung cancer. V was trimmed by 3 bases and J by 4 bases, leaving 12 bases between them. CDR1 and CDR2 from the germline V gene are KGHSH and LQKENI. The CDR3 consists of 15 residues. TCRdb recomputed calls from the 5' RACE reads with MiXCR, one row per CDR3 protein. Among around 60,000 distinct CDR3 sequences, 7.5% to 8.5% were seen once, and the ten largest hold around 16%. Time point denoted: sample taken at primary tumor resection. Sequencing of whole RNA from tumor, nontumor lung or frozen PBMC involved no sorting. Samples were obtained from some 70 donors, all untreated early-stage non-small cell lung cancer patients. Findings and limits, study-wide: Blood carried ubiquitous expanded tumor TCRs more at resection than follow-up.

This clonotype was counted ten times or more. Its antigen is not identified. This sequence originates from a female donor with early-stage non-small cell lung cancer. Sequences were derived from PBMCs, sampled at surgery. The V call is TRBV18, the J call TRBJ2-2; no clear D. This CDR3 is CASSPSQVGTGELFF. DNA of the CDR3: TGTGCCAGCTCACCCAGCCAGGTCGGCACCGGGGAGCTGTTTTTT.